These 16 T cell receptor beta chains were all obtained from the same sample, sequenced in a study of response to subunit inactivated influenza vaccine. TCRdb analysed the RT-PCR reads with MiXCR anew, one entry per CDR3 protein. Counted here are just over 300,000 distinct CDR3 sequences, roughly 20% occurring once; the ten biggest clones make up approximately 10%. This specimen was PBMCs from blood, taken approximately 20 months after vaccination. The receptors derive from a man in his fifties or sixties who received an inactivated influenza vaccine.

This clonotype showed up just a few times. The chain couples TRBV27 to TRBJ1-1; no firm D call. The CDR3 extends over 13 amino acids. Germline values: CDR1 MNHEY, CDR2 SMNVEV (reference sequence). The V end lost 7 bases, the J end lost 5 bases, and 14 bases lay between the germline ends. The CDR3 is CASKKLGRTEAFF. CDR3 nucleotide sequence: TGTGCCAGCAAAAAGTTGGGAAGAACTGAAGCTTTCTTT.

CDR3 loop: CASSLTSGRPYEQYF. DNA for the CDR3: TGTGCCAGCAGCCTCACTAGCGGGAGACCCTACGAGCAGTACTTC. The chain links TRBV7-3 to TRBJ2-7; 11 bases map to TRBD2. CDR3 length: 15 residues. The V gene's germline CDR1 is SGHTA and CDR2 FQGTGA. With V trimmed by 5 bases and J by 2 bases, 5 bases remained unmatched.

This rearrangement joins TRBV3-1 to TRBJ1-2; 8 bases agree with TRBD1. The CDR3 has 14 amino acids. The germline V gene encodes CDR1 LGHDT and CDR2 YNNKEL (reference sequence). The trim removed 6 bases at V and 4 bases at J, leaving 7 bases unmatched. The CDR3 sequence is CASRAGGLGYGYTF. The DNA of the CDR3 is TGTGCCAGCAGAGCAGGGGGCCTTGGCTATGGCTACACCTTC.

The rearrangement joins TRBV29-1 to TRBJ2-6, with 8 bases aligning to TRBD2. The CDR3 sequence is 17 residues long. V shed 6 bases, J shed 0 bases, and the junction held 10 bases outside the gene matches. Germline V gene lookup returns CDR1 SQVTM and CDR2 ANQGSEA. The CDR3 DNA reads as TGCAGCGTATCCCCGGGACTAGTTCCCTCTGGGGCCAACGTCCTGACTTTC. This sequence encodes CSVSPGLVPSGANVLTF.

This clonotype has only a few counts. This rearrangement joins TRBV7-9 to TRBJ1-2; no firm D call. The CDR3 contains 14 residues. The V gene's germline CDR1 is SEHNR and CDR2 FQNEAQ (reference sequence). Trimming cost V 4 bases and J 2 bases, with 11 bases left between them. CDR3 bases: TGTGCCAGCAGCTATGGGGTAGACAACTATGGCTACACCTTC. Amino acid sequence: CASSYGVDNYGYTF.

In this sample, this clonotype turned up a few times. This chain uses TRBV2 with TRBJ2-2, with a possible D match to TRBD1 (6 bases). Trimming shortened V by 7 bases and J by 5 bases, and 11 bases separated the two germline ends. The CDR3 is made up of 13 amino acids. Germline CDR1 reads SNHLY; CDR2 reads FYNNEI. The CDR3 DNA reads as TGTGCCAGCACTGCAGGGGAGACCGGGGAGCTGTTTTTT. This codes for CASTAGETGELFF.

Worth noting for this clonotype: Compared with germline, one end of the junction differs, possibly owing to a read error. The DNA for the CDR3 is TGCGTCAGCAGCTCCGCCGGGGGTCGGCAGCCCCAGCATTTT. The encoded protein is CVSSSAGGRQPQHF. The chain carries TRBV5-1 and TRBJ1-5; possible D gene TRBD1, 5 bases. Germline V CDR1 and CDR2: SGHRS, YFSETQ. The CDR3 extends over 14 amino acids.

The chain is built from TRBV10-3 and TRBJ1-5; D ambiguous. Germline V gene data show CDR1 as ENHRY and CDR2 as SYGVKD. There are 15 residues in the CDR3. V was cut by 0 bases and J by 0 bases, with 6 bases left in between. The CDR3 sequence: CAISESRDSNQPQHF. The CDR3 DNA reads TGTGCCATCAGTGAGTCAAGGGATAGCAATCAGCCCCAGCATTTT.

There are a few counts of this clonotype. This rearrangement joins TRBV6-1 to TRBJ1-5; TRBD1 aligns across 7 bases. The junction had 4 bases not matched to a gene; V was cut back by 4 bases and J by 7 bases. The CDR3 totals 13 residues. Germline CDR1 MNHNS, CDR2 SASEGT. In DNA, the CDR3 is TGTGCCAGCAGTGGACAGGGCGGGCAGCCCCAGCATTTT. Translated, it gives CASSGQGGQPQHF.

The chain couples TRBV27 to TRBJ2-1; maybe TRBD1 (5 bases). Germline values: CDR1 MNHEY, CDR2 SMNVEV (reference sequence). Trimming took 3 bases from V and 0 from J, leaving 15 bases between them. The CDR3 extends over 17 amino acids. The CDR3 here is CASSFLRQTSSYNEQFF. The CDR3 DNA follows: TGTGCCAGCAGTTTTCTAAGACAGACGAGCTCCTACAATGAGCAGTTCTTC.

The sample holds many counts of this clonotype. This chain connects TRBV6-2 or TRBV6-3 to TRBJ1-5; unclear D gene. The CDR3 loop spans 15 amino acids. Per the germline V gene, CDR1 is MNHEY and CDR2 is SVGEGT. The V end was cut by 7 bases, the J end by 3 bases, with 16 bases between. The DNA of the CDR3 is TGTGCCAGCACCTTGGACGCGTCTTACAATCAGCCCCAGCATTTT. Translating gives CASTLDASYNQPQHF.

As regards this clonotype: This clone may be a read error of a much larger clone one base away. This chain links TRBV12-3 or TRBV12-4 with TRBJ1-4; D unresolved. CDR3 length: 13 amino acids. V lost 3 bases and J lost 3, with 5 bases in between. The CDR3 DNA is TGTGCCAGCAGTTTTGCCTCTAATGAAAAACTGTTTTTT. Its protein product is CASSFASNEKLFF.

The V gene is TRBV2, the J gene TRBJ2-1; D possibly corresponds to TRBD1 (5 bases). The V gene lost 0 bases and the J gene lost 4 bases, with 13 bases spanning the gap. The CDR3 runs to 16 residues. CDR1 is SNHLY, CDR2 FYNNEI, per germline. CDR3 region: CASSEARQLSYNEQFF. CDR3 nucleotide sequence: TGTGCCAGCAGTGAAGCCCGACAGTTGAGTTACAATGAGCAGTTCTTC.

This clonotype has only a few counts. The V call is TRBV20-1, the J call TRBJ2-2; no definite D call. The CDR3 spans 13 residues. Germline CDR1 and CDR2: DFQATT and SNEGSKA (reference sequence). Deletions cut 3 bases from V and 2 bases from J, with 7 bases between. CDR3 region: CSASRINTGELFF. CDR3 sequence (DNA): TGCAGTGCTAGTAGGATTAACACCGGGGAGCTGTTTTTT.

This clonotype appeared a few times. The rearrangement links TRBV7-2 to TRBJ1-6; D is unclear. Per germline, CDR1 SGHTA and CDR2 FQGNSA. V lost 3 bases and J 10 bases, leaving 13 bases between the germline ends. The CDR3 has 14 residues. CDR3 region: CASSFDTMGSPLHF. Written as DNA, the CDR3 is TGTGCCAGCAGCTTTGACACTATGGGGTCACCCCTCCACTTT.

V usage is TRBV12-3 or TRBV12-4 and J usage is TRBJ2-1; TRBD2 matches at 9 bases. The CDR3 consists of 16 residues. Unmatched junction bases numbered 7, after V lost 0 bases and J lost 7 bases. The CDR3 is CASSLALGLAGNEQFF. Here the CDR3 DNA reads TGTGCCAGCAGTTTAGCGCTTGGTCTAGCGGGGAATGAGCAGTTCTTC.